Presented here are 9 T cell receptor beta chains from one specimen sequenced in a study of T cell repertoires in cytomegalovirus infection. TCRdb fed the reads into MiXCR, producing one record per CDR3 protein. Of 750,000 to 900,000 distinct CDR3 sequences in the sample, about 28% are singletons; the top ten hold approximately 14%. Their antigens are not known. The input for sequencing was cultured CD8+ T cells from PBMCs, taken from culture after CMV antigen stimulation. These receptors were taken from a human donor in good health (CMV status not recorded). Some clones in this sample may be carry-over from other donors' samples.

The gene calls are TRBV12-3 or TRBV12-4 and TRBJ1-2, with a tentative D call TRBD1 (6 bases). There are 15 residues in the CDR3. Trimming removed 5 bases from V and 1 base from J, with 14 bases in between. In DNA, the CDR3 is TGTGCCAGCAGTAACAGGGTAGGGCTTAACTATGGCTACACCTTC. Its translation: CASSNRVGLNYGYTF.

This clonotype was seen ten or more times. The chain carries TRBV6-1 and TRBJ2-2, with a weak D call TRBD1 (6 bases). Trimming removed 3 bases from V and 7 bases from J, with 24 bases in between. The germline CDR1 and CDR2 sequences are MNHNS and SASEGT. This CDR3 has 18 amino acids. The CDR3 loop reads CASSEIIRDKAGLGELFF. DNA for the CDR3: TGTGCCAGCAGTGAGATCATCCGGGACAAGGCTGGGCTCGGGGAGCTGTTTTTT.

The genes are TRBV2 and TRBJ2-1, with 11 bases that match TRBD1. The V and J ends lost 5 bases and 10 bases, in that order; junction bases with no gene match: 10. This CDR3 spans 15 amino acids. Germline V gene data show CDR1 as SNHLY and CDR2 as FYNNEI. DNA for the CDR3: TGTGCCAGCAGTCCACGGGACAGGGGGGTTTGGGAGCAGTTCTTC. Protein product: CASSPRDRGVWEQFF.

This chain uses TRBV5-5 with TRBJ1-2; 8 bases map to TRBD1. V shed 3 bases and J 8 bases; nucleotides not matched to a gene: 21. From germline, CDR1 is SGHKS and CDR2 YYEKEE (reference sequence). The CDR3 runs 18 residues. DNA for the CDR3: TGTGCCAGCAGCTGGGTTCCCGGACAGGGAATAAAGGGTGACGGCTACACCTTC. It encodes CASSWVPGQGIKGDGYTF.

This clonotype was found a few times. The V gene is TRBV4-1, the J gene TRBJ2-1, with D unresolved. CDR1 is MGHRA and CDR2 is YSYEKL in the germline V gene. V was shortened by 0 bases and J by 0 bases, with 12 bases between the two germline ends. The length of the CDR3 is 17 residues. The CDR3 protein is CASSQDRAESSYNEQFF. In nucleotides, the CDR3 is TGCGCCAGCAGCCAAGATAGGGCGGAAAGCTCCTACAATGAGCAGTTCTTC.

This chain links TRBV10-3 with TRBJ2-1; TRBD2 matches at 7 bases. The CDR3 runs to 16 residues. V was pared by 3 bases and J by 0 bases, with 5 bases of the junction left unmatched. Germline V CDR1 and CDR2: ENHRY, SYGVKD. CDR3 sequence: CAISDPGLDSYNEQFF. The CDR3 DNA reads TGTGCCATCAGTGACCCAGGACTAGACTCCTACAATGAGCAGTTCTTC.

This clonotype showed up just a few times. The gene calls are TRBV12-3 or TRBV12-4 and TRBJ2-7; D is unclear. Trimming pared 1 base from V and 1 base from J, leaving 8 bases between. There are 14 residues in the CDR3. CDR3 bases: TGTGCCAGCAGTTTAGGACTTAGGTCCTACGAGCAGTACGTC. Its protein is CASSLGLRSYEQYV.

This clonotype was seen a handful of times. The V gene is TRBV28, the J gene TRBJ1-1; D gene unclear. V was pared by 5 bases and J by 0 bases, with 13 bases between. The CDR3 totals 15 residues. The germline V gene encodes CDR1 MDHEN and CDR2 SYDVKM. The CDR3, as DNA: TGTGCCAGCAGTCCCCGGGCGGGGATGAACACTGAAGCTTTCTTT. This codes for CASSPRAGMNTEAFF.

The chain employs TRBV15 and TRBJ2-1, with D tentatively TRBD2 (6 bases). Per the germline V gene, CDR1 is LNHNV and CDR2 is YYDKDF (reference sequence). The CDR3 is 13 residues long. Trimming took 7 bases from V and 8 from J, leaving 15 bases between them. The CDR3 sequence is CATTSGDFHEQFF. Written as DNA, the CDR3 is TGTGCCACCACTTCGGGGGATTTTCATGAGCAGTTCTTC.